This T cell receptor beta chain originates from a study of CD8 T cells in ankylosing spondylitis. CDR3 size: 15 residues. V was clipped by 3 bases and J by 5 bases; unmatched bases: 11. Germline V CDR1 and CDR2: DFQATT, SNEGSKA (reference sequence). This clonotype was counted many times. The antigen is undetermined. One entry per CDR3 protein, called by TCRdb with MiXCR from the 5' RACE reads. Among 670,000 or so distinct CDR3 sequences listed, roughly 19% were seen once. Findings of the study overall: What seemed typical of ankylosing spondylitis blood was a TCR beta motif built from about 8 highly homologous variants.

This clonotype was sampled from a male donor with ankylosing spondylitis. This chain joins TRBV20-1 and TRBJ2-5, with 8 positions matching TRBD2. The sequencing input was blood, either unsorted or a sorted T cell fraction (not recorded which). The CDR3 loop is CSASDPPGGRETQYF. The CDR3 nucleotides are TGCAGTGCTAGTGACCCCCCGGGAGGGCGGGAGACCCAGTACTTC.